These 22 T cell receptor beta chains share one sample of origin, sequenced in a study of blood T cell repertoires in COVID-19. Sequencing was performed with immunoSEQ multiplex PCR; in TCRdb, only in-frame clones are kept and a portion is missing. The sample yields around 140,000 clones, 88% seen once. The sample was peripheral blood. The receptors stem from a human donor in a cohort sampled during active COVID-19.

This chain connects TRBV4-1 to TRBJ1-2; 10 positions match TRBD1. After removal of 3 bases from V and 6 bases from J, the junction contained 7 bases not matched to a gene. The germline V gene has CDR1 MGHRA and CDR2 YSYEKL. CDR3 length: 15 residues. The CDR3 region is CASSQRQGAKDGYTF. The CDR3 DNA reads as TGCGCCAGCAGCCAGAGACAGGGGGCCAAGGATGGCTACACCTTC.

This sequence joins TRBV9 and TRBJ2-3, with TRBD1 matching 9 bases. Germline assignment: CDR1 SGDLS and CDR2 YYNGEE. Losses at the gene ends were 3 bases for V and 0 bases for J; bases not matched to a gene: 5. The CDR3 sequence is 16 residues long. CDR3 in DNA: TGTGCCAGCAGCGAGACAGGGGGACCCAGCACAGATACGCAGTATTTT. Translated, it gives CASSETGGPSTDTQYF. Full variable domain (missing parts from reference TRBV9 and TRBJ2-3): DSGVTQTPKHLITATGQRVTLRCSPRSGDLSVYWYQQSLDQGLQFLIQYYNGEERAKGNILERFSAQQFPDLHSELNLSSLELGDSALYFCASSETGGPSTDTQYFGPGTRLTVL.

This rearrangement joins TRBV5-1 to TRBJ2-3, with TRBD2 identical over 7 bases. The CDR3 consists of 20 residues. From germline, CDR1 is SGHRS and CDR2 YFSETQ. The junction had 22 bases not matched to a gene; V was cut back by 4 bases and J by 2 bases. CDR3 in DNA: TGCGCCAGCAGCCCGGGTTTTGGTCAACCCAAAGCGGGGACCACAGATACGCAGTATTTT. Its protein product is CASSPGFGQPKAGTTDTQYF. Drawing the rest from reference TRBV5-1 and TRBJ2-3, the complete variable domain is KAGVTQTPRYLIKTRGQQVTLSCSPISGHRSVSWYQQTPGQGLQFLFEYFSETQRNKGNFPGRFSGRQFSNSRSEMNVSTLELGDSALYLCASSPGFGQPKAGTTDTQYFGPGTRLTVL.

Here the CDR3 reads CASSQRRGTNSPLHF. CDR3 nucleotides: TGTGCCAGCAGCCAGCGCCGGGGGACTAATTCACCCCTCCACTTT. This chain links TRBV3-1 (or the pseudogene TRBV3-2) with TRBJ1-6; maybe TRBD1 (5 bases). In germline, CDR1 is LGHDT, CDR2 YNNKEL (reference sequence). There are 15 residues in the CDR3. Trimming shortened V by 3 bases and J by 6 bases, and 12 bases separated the two germline ends.

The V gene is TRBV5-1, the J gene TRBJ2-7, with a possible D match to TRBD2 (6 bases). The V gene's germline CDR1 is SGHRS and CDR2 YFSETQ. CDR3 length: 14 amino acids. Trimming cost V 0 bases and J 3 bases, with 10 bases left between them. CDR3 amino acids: CASSLELAVYEQYF. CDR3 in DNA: TGCGCCAGCAGCTTGGAACTAGCTGTCTACGAGCAGTACTTC.

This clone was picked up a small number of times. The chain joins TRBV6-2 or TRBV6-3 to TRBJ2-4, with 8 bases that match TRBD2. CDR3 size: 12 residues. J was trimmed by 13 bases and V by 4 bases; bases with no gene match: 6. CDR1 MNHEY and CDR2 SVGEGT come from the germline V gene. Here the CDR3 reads CASSFSGNRQYF. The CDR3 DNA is TGTGCCAGCAGTTTTAGCGGGAATCGACAGTACTTC.

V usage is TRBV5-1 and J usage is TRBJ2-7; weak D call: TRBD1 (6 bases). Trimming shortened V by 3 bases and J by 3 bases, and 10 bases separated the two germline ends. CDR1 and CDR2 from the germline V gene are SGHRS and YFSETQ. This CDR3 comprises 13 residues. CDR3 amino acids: CASSWGQRYEQYF. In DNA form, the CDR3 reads TGCGCCAGCAGCTGGGGACAACGCTACGAGCAGTACTTC.

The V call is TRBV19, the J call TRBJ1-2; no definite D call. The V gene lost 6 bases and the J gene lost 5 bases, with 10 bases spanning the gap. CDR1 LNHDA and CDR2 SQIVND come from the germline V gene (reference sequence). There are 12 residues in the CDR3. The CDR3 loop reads CASRGLAYGYTF. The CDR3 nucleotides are TGTGCCAGTAGGGGTTTAGCTTATGGCTACACCTTC.

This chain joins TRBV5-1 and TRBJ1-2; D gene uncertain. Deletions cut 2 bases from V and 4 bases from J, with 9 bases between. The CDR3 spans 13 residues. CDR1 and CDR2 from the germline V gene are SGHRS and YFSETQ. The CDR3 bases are TGCGCCAGCAGCTTTCTTGAGAGCTATGGCTACACCTTC. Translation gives CASSFLESYGYTF.

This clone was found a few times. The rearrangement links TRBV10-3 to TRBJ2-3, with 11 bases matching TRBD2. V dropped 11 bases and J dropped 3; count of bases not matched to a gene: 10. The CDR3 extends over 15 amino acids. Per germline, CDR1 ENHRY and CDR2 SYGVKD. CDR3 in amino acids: CAGAQTSGVTDTQYF. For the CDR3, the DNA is TGTGCCGGAGCCCAGACTAGCGGGGTAACAGATACGCAGTATTTT.

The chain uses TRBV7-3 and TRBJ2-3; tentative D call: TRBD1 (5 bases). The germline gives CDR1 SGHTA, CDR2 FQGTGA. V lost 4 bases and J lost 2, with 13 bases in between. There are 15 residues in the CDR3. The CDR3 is CASSSSGYPTDTQYF. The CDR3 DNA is TGTGCCAGCAGCTCCTCAGGGTACCCCACAGATACGCAGTATTTT. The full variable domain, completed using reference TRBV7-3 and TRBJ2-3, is GAGVSQTPSNKVTEKGKYVELRCDPISGHTALYWYRQSLGQGPEFLIYFQGTGAADDSGLPNDRFFAVRPEGSVSTLKIQRTERGDSAVYLCASSSSGYPTDTQYFGPGTRLTVL.

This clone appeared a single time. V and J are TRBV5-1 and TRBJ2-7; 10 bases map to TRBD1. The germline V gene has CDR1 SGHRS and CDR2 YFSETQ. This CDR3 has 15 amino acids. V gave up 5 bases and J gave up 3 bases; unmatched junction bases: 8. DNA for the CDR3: TGCGCCAGCAGTCCATTCCGGGACAGGGGCTACGAGCAGTACTTC. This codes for CASSPFRDRGYEQYF.

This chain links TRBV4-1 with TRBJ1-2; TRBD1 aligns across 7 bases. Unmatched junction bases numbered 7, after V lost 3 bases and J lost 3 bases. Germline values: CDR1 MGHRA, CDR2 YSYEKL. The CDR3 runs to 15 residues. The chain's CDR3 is CASSHSYRGDYGYTF. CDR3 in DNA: TGCGCCAGCAGCCACAGTTACAGGGGAGACTATGGCTACACCTTC.

The CDR3 region has the DNA TGTGCCAGCAGCTCTCGCATGGGGACTAGCGGGGGCCCCGGGGAGACCCAGTACTTC. It encodes CASSSRMGTSGGPGETQYF. The V gene is TRBV7-9, the J gene TRBJ2-5; 14 positions match TRBD2. Trimming cost V 4 bases and J 5 bases; bases outside gene matches: 15. This CDR3 spans 19 amino acids. CDR1 SEHNR and CDR2 FQNEAQ come from the germline V gene (reference sequence).

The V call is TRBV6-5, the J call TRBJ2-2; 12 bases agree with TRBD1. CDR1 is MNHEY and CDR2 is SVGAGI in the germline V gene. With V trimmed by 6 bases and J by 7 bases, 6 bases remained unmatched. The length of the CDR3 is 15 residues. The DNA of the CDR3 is TGTGCCAGCAGGCGGGACAGGGGGCTCGGCGGGGAGCTGTTTTTT. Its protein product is CASRRDRGLGGELFF.

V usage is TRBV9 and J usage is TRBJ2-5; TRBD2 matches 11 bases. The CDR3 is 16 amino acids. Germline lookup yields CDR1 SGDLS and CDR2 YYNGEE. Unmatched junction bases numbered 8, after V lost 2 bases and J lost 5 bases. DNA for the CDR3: TGTGCCAGCAGCGTTACTCCGACTAGCGGGGAGGAGACCCAGTACTTC. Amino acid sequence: CASSVTPTSGEETQYF.

The CDR3: CASRGGGGYNEQFF. The CDR3 DNA reads TGTGCCAGCAGAGGCGGGGGGGGGTACAATGAGCAGTTCTTC. J is TRBJ2-1 and V is TRBV6-5; 9 nucleotides align to TRBD2. Germline V lookup: CDR1 MNHEY, CDR2 SVGAGI. The CDR3 totals 14 residues. V trimming: 6 bases; J trimming: 4 bases; junction bases outside the gene matches: 4.

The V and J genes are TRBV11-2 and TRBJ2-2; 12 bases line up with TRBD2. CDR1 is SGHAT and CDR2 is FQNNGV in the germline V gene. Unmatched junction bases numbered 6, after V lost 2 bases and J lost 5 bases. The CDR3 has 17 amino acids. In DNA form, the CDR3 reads TGTGCCAGCAGCTTATTCGGACTAGCGGGGAATACCGGGGAGCTGTTTTTT. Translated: CASSLFGLAGNTGELFF.

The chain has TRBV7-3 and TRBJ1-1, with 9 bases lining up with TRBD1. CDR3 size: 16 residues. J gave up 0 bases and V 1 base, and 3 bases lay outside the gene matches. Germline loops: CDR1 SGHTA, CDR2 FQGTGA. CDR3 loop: CASSLNGQGLNTEAFF. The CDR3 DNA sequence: TGTGCCAGCAGCTTAAATGGACAGGGGCTGAACACTGAAGCTTTCTTT.

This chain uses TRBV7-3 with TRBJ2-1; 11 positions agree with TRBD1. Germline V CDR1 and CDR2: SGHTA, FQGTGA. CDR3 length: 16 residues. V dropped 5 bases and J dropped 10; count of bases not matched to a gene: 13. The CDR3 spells CASSHKGQGDRGEQFF. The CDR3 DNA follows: TGTGCCAGCAGCCACAAGGGACAGGGGGATCGGGGCGAGCAGTTCTTC.

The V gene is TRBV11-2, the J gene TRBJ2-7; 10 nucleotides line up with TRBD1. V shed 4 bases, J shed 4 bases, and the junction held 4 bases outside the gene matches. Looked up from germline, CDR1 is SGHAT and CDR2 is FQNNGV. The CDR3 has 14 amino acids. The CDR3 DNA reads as TGTGCCAGCAGCTCTCGGACAGGGGGATACGAGCAGTACTTC. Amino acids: CASSSRTGGYEQYF.

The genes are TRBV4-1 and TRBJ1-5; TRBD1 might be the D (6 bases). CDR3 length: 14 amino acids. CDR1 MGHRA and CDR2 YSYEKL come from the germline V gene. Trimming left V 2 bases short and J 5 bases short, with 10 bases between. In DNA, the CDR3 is TGCGCCAGCAGCCAAACGACAGGAGATCAGCCCCAGCATTTT. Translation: CASSQTTGDQPQHF.